The 9 T cell receptor beta chains in this list originate from one sample, sequenced in a study of vaccination and CD4 T cells after COVID-19. As for treatment: approximately 9-day PBMC culture with coronavirus spike peptide pools or control peptides (ViraFEST assay). Their antigens are not known. Cultured CD4+ T cell DNA was sequenced using the Oncomine TCR Beta short-read assay. MiXCR, run by TCRdb on the PCR reads, gives a single entry per CDR3 protein. The sample consists of around 22,000 distinct CDR3 sequences, around a third of them appearing once. Sequencing was carried out using cultured CD4+ T cells from blood. The receptors come from a human donor with COVID-19.

The chain carries TRBV6-1 and TRBJ2-5; 9 nucleotides agree with TRBD2. The V segment lost 6 bases and the J segment 5 bases; nucleotides outside the gene matches: 10. CDR1 is MNHNS, CDR2 SASEGT, per germline. This CDR3 has 15 amino acids. In DNA, the CDR3 is TGTGCCAGCAGGCAGGGCGGGGGGGCCGGGGAGACCCAGTACTTC. This encodes CASRQGGGAGETQYF.

In this sample, this clonotype turned up a few times. CDR3 amino acids: CASSLGTGGNQPQHF. As DNA, the CDR3 is TGTGCCAGCAGCTTAGGGACAGGGGGGAATCAGCCCCAGCATTTT. This chain joins TRBV11-2 and TRBJ1-5, with 10 positions matching TRBD1. This CDR3 has 15 residues. Germline V CDR1 and CDR2: SGHAT, FQNNGV. V shed 1 base and J 4 bases; nucleotides not matched to a gene: 1.

This clonotype came up a few times. This sequence joins TRBV20-1 and TRBJ1-6; the D is unclear. Germline V lookup: CDR1 DFQATT, CDR2 SNEGSKA (reference sequence). This CDR3 comprises 17 residues. V gave up 6 bases and J gave up 0 bases, with 18 bases separating them. The CDR3 region has the DNA TGCAGTGCACCAGACCCAGCCAAAAGCTCCTATAATTCACCCCTCCACTTT. Translating it yields CSAPDPAKSSYNSPLHF.

This clonotype was seen a handful of times. The chain is built from TRBV5-6 and TRBJ2-5, with TRBD1 identical over 8 bases. J was trimmed by 5 bases and V by 4 bases; bases with no gene match: 7. Germline V lookup: CDR1 SGHDT, CDR2 YYEEEE. The CDR3 sequence is 14 residues long. The CDR3 spells CASSQQRQGETQYF. CDR3 sequence (DNA): TGTGCCAGCAGCCAGCAGCGACAGGGGGAGACCCAGTACTTC.

The chain carries TRBV10-3 and TRBJ1-4, with D unclear. The CDR3 runs 14 residues. Between the trimmed V and J ends, which lost 3 bases and 4 bases, there was a span of 9 bases. CDR1 and CDR2 from the germline V gene are ENHRY and SYGVKD. DNA of the CDR3: TGTGCCATCAGTGACGGGCGGGGTAATGAAAAACTGTTTTTT. Protein sequence: CAISDGRGNEKLFF.

This clonotype has just a few counts. The rearrangement uses TRBV28 and TRBJ1-2, with 7 bases that match TRBD1. Germline V gene sequence: CDR1 MDHEN, CDR2 SYDVKM. The CDR3 extends over 15 amino acids. J was trimmed by 3 bases and V by 5 bases; bases with no gene match: 9. The CDR3 loop reads CASSLTPGGDYGYTF. The CDR3 DNA reads TGTGCCAGCAGTCTTACACCAGGGGGGGACTATGGCTACACCTTC.

In its sample, this clonotype was seen once. This chain connects TRBV7-2 to TRBJ1-4; 7 bases agree with TRBD1. Germline V gives CDR1 SGHTA, CDR2 FQGNSA. The CDR3 is 13 residues long. V lost 3 bases and J lost 8; bases outside the gene matches: 3. The CDR3 sequence: CASSLTGREKLFF. The CDR3 bases are TGTGCCAGCAGCTTGACAGGGAGGGAAAAACTGTTTTTT.

This clonotype showed up just a few times. The chain employs TRBV20-1 and TRBJ1-1; TRBD1 might be the D (6 bases). Germline V CDR1 and CDR2: DFQATT, SNEGSKA (reference sequence). This CDR3 has 15 residues. Trimming stripped 4 bases from V and 4 bases from J, with 19 bases between. CDR3 amino acids: CSATHRFSGVTEAFF. In nucleotides, the CDR3 is TGCAGTGCTACCCACCGGTTCTCAGGGGTCACTGAAGCTTTCTTT.

The V and J genes are TRBV5-4 and TRBJ1-1, with a tentative D call TRBD1 (5 bases). V was cut by 4 bases and J by 4 bases, with 14 bases left in between. CDR1 and CDR2 from the germline V gene are SGHNT and YYREEE (reference sequence). The CDR3 contains 14 residues. In DNA, the CDR3 is TGTGCCAGCAGCCGGATCGGGGGGATCACTGAAGCTTTCTTT. Translated, it gives CASSRIGGITEAFF.